A selection of T cell receptor beta chains follows, all from one sample in a study of cytomegalovirus exposure and HLA in healthy donors. The repertoire was sequenced with immunoSEQ multiplex PCR; TCRdb's copy has only in-frame clones and lacks some. The sample has approximately 150,000 clones, 65% to 90% seen once. Sequenced material: PBMCs. All receptors come from a human donor in good health. Both conserved end residues are part of each CDR3. Fields, in order: J gene, D gene, clone size, V gene, CDR3 protein, CDR3 DNA. D genes are given only for firm matches. Clone size, where shown, is once, few, many, or a class for clones that have expanded.

J gene: TRBJ1-1
D gene: NA
clone size: NA
V gene: TRBV5-1
CDR3 protein: CASSWGGGDLNTEAFF
CDR3 DNA: TGCGCCAGCAGCTGGGGCGGTGGAGACCTGAACACTGAAGCTTTCTTT

J gene: TRBJ1-1
D gene: NA
clone size: NA
V gene: TRBV9
CDR3 protein: CASSLSGQNTEAFF
CDR3 DNA: TGTGCCAGCAGCCTATCGGGACAGAACACTGAAGCTTTCTTT

J gene: TRBJ2-5
D gene: NA
clone size: NA
V gene: TRBV9
CDR3 protein: CASSAVGASETQYF
CDR3 DNA: TGTGCCAGCAGCGCCGTGGGGGCCTCAGAGACCCAGTACTTC

J gene: TRBJ2-1
D gene: NA
clone size: NA
V gene: TRBV30
CDR3 protein: CAWSAGETPNNEQFF
CDR3 DNA: TGTGCCTGGAGTGCGGGGGAAACCCCTAACAATGAGCAGTTCTTC

J gene: TRBJ1-5
D gene: TRBD1
clone size: NA
V gene: TRBV6-6
CDR3 protein: CASSYGQGFGQPQHF
CDR3 DNA: TGTGCCAGCAGTTACGGACAGGGGTTCGGTCAGCCCCAGCATTTT

J gene: TRBJ2-7
D gene: NA
clone size: once
V gene: TRBV2
CDR3 protein: CASSDRSRVAYEQYF
CDR3 DNA: TGTGCCAGCAGTGATCGTAGCAGGGTTGCCTACGAGCAGTACTTC

J gene: TRBJ1-1
D gene: NA
clone size: NA
V gene: TRBV6-5
CDR3 protein: CASSYLQRTWEAFF
CDR3 DNA: TGTGCCAGCAGTTACTTGCAAAGGACTTGGGAAGCTTTCTTT

J gene: TRBJ1-2
D gene: TRBD1
clone size: NA
V gene: TRBV20-1
CDR3 protein: CSARQGWGYTF
CDR3 DNA: TGCAGTGCAAGACAGGGGTGGGGCTACACCTTC

J gene: TRBJ2-3
D gene: NA
clone size: once
V gene: TRBV10-3
CDR3 protein: CAIQANRGTDTQYF
CDR3 DNA: TGTGCCATCCAGGCGAACAGGGGCACAGATACGCAGTATTTT

J gene: TRBJ2-7
D gene: TRBD1
clone size: few
V gene: TRBV6-5
CDR3 protein: CASSYPVGRGYEQYF
CDR3 DNA: TGTGCCAGCAGTTACCCAGTGGGCAGGGGGTACGAGCAGTACTTC

J gene: TRBJ1-5
D gene: NA
clone size: NA
V gene: TRBV6-1
CDR3 protein: CASSDEQSYQPQHF
CDR3 DNA: TGTGCCAGCAGTGATGAACAGTCCTATCAGCCCCAGCATTTT

J gene: TRBJ1-1
D gene: NA
clone size: once
V gene: TRBV2
CDR3 protein: CASSAMEGYTEAFF
CDR3 DNA: TGTGCCAGCAGCGCCATGGAGGGGTACACTGAAGCTTTCTTT

J gene: TRBJ1-3
D gene: NA
clone size: few
V gene: TRBV18
CDR3 protein: CASSPSGVHGNTIYF
CDR3 DNA: TGTGCCAGCTCACCCTCCGGGGTACACGGAAACACCATATATTTT

J gene: TRBJ2-2
D gene: NA
clone size: NA
V gene: TRBV7-9
CDR3 protein: CASSLAGGAGTGELFF
CDR3 DNA: TGTGCCAGCAGCTTAGCCGGAGGGGCAGGGACCGGGGAGCTGTTTTTT

J gene: TRBJ2-3
D gene: TRBD2
clone size: NA
V gene: TRBV5-1
CDR3 protein: CASSPTSGGTTDTQYF
CDR3 DNA: TGCGCCAGCAGTCCTACTAGCGGGGGGACCACAGATACGCAGTATTTT

J gene: TRBJ1-1
D gene: TRBD1
clone size: NA
V gene: TRBV7-9
CDR3 protein: CASSTETRGGEAFF
CDR3 DNA: TGTGCCAGCAGCACCGAGACGCGAGGGGGCGAAGCTTTCTTT

J gene: TRBJ1-2
D gene: NA
clone size: NA
V gene: TRBV6-5
CDR3 protein: CASSPPGGRGYGYTF
CDR3 DNA: TGTGCCAGCAGCCCCCCGGGGGGTCGGGGCTATGGCTACACCTTC

J gene: TRBJ2-3
D gene: TRBD2
clone size: NA
V gene: TRBV19
CDR3 protein: CASSIRTSGGTDTQYF
CDR3 DNA: TGTGCCAGTAGTATCCGGACTAGCGGGGGCACAGATACGCAGTATTTT

J gene: TRBJ1-6
D gene: NA
clone size: NA
V gene: TRBV7-9
CDR3 protein: CASSLTQPGSPLHF
CDR3 DNA: TGTGCCAGCAGTTTGACCCAGCCGGGATCACCCCTCCACTTT

J gene: TRBJ2-3
D gene: TRBD2
clone size: NA
V gene: TRBV7-2
CDR3 protein: CASSLVASGGRDTQYF
CDR3 DNA: TGTGCCAGCAGCTTAGTGGCTAGCGGGGGCAGGGATACGCAGTATTTT

J gene: TRBJ2-2
D gene: NA
clone size: NA
V gene: TRBV6-1
CDR3 protein: CASTKSFPGAGELFF
CDR3 DNA: TGTGCCAGCACCAAATCTTTCCCGGGAGCCGGGGAGCTGTTTTTT

J gene: TRBJ1-1
D gene: NA
clone size: NA
V gene: TRBV4-1
CDR3 protein: CASSQARVARKAFF
CDR3 DNA: TGCGCCAGCAGCCAAGCCCGGGTAGCTAGGAAAGCTTTCTTT

J gene: TRBJ1-5
D gene: TRBD1
clone size: NA
V gene: TRBV4-1
CDR3 protein: CASSQEGSTGQGAYQPQHF
CDR3 DNA: TGCGCCAGCAGCCAAGAGGGGAGTACGGGACAGGGGGCCTATCAGCCCCAGCATTTT

J gene: TRBJ1-1
D gene: NA
clone size: NA
V gene: TRBV12-5
CDR3 protein: CASDPLGFLNTEAFF
CDR3 DNA: TGTGCTAGTGACCCACTTGGTTTTTTGAACACTGAAGCTTTCTTT

J gene: TRBJ1-2
D gene: NA
clone size: NA
V gene: TRBV2
CDR3 protein: CATSGVGRDDYGYTF
CDR3 DNA: TGTGCCACCAGTGGAGTCGGCAGGGATGACTATGGCTACACCTTC

J gene: TRBJ2-5
D gene: TRBD2
clone size: NA
V gene: TRBV5-1
CDR3 protein: CASSLGLAIETQYF
CDR3 DNA: TGCGCCAGCAGCCTGGGACTAGCTATCGAGACCCAGTACTTC